The 23 T cell receptor beta chains listed next were all sequenced from one sample in a study of shared clonotypes between healthy human individuals. The assay was immunoSEQ multiplex PCR, and TCRdb's table has in-frame clones only and misses some. The table records about 560,000 clones, roughly 79% of them present only once. Sequenced sample: PBMCs. The receptors here all came from a middle-aged woman in good health. Some clones in this sample may be carry-over from other donors' samples.

V gene TRBV28 combines with J gene TRBJ2-5, with D maybe TRBD1 (6 bases). CDR3 length: 15 amino acids. Trimming cost V 6 bases and J 0 bases, with 14 bases left between them. Germline lookup yields CDR1 MDHEN and CDR2 SYDVKM. This chain's CDR3 is CASSPLTGNQETQYF. The CDR3 nucleotides are TGTGCCAGCAGCCCCCTTACAGGGAACCAAGAGACCCAGTACTTC.

Concerning this clone: A much bigger clone sits one base away, suggesting this may be a read error. The CDR3 protein is CASSQQPGASYEQYF. CDR3 coding DNA: TGTGCCAGCAGCCAACAGCCTGGTGCCTCCTACGAGCAGTACTTC. The V gene is TRBV4-2, the J gene TRBJ2-7; D gene uncertain. This CDR3 comprises 15 residues. V shed 2 bases and J shed 0 bases, with 11 bases lying between them. Per the germline V gene, CDR1 is LGHNA and CDR2 is YNFKEQ.

Comment on this clone: Other nucleotide sequences in the sample specify the same CDR3. The V and J genes are TRBV5-1 and TRBJ2-7; D gene unclear. Germline-derived CDR1 and CDR2 are SGHRS and YFSETQ. Trimming took off 0 bases at V and 4 bases at J, with 5 bases between the two ends. The CDR3 has 12 residues. DNA for the CDR3: TGCGCCAGCAGCTTGGTAGGGTACGAGCAGTACTTC. It codes for CASSLVGYEQYF.

This rearrangement joins TRBV5-6 to TRBJ2-1, with TRBD1 matching over 7 bases. Looked up from germline, CDR1 is SGHDT and CDR2 is YYEEEE. The ends lost 4 bases at V and 0 bases at J; junction bases unmatched: 10. The CDR3 totals 17 residues. The CDR3 sequence is CASSPDRAHDSYNEQFF. The CDR3, as DNA: TGTGCCAGCAGCCCCGACAGGGCCCACGACTCCTACAATGAGCAGTTCTTC.

The chain recombines TRBV2 with TRBJ2-1; 12 nucleotides match TRBD2. The CDR3 length is 15 residues. Trimming took 6 bases from V and 7 from J; bases not matched to a gene: 7. Germline V gives CDR1 SNHLY, CDR2 FYNNEI. The CDR3 protein is CASSLAGGFFNEQFF. In nucleotides, the CDR3 is TGTGCCAGCAGCCTAGCGGGAGGGTTTTTTAATGAGCAGTTCTTC.

This clone rates as medium-sized. The sample holds other DNA sequences that translate to the same CDR3. This rearrangement joins TRBV6-1 to TRBJ1-1; D perhaps matches TRBD1 (5 bases). The germline V gene has CDR1 MNHNS and CDR2 SASEGT. Trimming pared 4 bases from V and 3 bases from J, leaving 9 bases between. The CDR3 length is 13 residues. The CDR3 protein is CASSVEGHTEAFF. DNA for the CDR3: TGTGCCAGCAGTGTTGAGGGACACACTGAAGCTTTCTTT.

This CDR3 is CASSLGRPPGEQYF. The CDR3 bases are TGTGCCAGCAGCCTAGGGCGCCCCCCCGGCGAGCAGTACTTC. The V gene is TRBV7-6, the J gene TRBJ2-7; the D is unclear. CDR1 SGHVS and CDR2 FNYEAQ come from the germline V gene. The CDR3 is 14 amino acids. Trimming took off 5 bases at V and 6 bases at J, with 17 bases between the two ends.

As for this clone: This may arise from a read error, as a much more abundant clone is one base away. The sample contains more than one DNA sequence encoding this CDR3. The chain links TRBV28 to TRBJ1-2; unclear D gene. The CDR3 runs 12 residues. Looked up from germline, CDR1 is MDHEN and CDR2 is SYDVKM. CDR3: CASSWFNYGYTF. The DNA of the CDR3 is TGTGCCAGCAGTTGGTTTAACTATGGCTATACCTTC.

In this sample, this clone turned up many times. V and J are TRBV7-9 and TRBJ2-3, with 14 bases that match TRBD2. CDR1 SEHNR and CDR2 FQNEAQ come from the germline V gene (reference sequence). V gave up 5 bases and J gave up 6 bases; unmatched junction bases: 10. This CDR3 is 17 amino acids long. The CDR3 loop reads CASSPKGLAGASDTQYF. In nucleotides, the CDR3 is TGTGCCAGCAGCCCAAAGGGACTAGCGGGAGCTTCGGATACGCAGTATTTT.

V usage is TRBV2 and J usage is TRBJ2-7; D remains unclear. The CDR3 totals 13 residues. The ends were cut back, 4 bases at V and 3 bases at J, with 10 bases in the middle. The germline V gene has CDR1 SNHLY and CDR2 FYNNEI. The CDR3 bases are TGTGCCAGCAGTGGTGTGAATAACTACGAGCAGTACTTC. Its translation: CASSGVNNYEQYF.

V is TRBV5-1 and J is TRBJ1-1, with D possibly TRBD1 on 5 matching bases. The CDR3 is made up of 13 amino acids. V was trimmed by 0 bases and J by 6 bases, leaving 9 bases between them. Looked up from germline, CDR1 is SGHRS and CDR2 is YFSETQ. The CDR3 loop is CASSLVGRAEAFF. The CDR3 bases are TGCGCCAGCAGCTTGGTGGGCAGGGCTGAAGCTTTCTTT.

The chain joins TRBV29-1 to TRBJ2-1, with TRBD2 matching over 14 bases. Germline V gives CDR1 SQVTM, CDR2 ANQGSEA. The ends lost 7 bases at V and 8 bases at J; junction bases unmatched: 7. This CDR3 spans 14 amino acids. The CDR3 nucleotides are TGCAGCGGATCCGGGACTAGCGGGAGTGATGAGCAGTTCTTC. Translated: CSGSGTSGSDEQFF.

This CDR3 reads CASSPVGAPYGYTF. As DNA, the CDR3 is TGTGCCAGCAGCCCTGTAGGGGCCCCCTATGGCTACACCTTC. V and J are TRBV9 and TRBJ1-2; possible D gene TRBD1, 5 bases. The germline V gene has CDR1 SGDLS and CDR2 YYNGEE. V was trimmed by 4 bases and J by 4 bases, leaving 14 bases between them. CDR3 size: 14 residues.

The chain uses TRBV18 and TRBJ1-5; 8 nucleotides align to TRBD1. This CDR3 is built from 15 residues. Germline CDR1 reads KGHSH; CDR2 reads LQKENI. V gave up 5 bases and J gave up 6 bases; unmatched junction bases: 9. The CDR3 protein is CASSEGQGRTQPQHF. CDR3 DNA sequence: TGTGCCAGCTCAGAAGGACAGGGTCGGACTCAGCCCCAGCATTTT.

This sequence joins TRBV7-2 and TRBJ2-1, with 14 nucleotides matching TRBD2. The CDR3 has 17 residues. The germline CDR1 and CDR2 sequences are SGHTA and FQGNSA. J lost 0 bases, V lost 5 bases, and 3 bases had no gene match. The CDR3 DNA reads as TGTGCCAGCAGCGGGACTAGCGGGGGTAGCTCCTACAATGAGCAGTTCTTC. Translated: CASSGTSGGSSYNEQFF.

The chain combines TRBV27 with TRBJ2-5, with a possible D match to TRBD2 (5 bases). V was clipped by 4 bases and J by 5 bases, with 17 bases between them. The length of the CDR3 is 15 residues. Germline V gene lookup returns CDR1 MNHEY and CDR2 SMNVEV (reference sequence). The CDR3 here is CASSSGVPGSETQYF. DNA of the CDR3: TGTGCCAGCAGTTCCGGCGTGCCGGGGTCGGAGACCCAGTACTTC.

The gene calls are TRBV28 and TRBJ1-2; D ambiguous. Looked up from germline, CDR1 is MDHEN and CDR2 is SYDVKM. With 5 bases removed from V and 1 base from J, the gap between germline ends came to 14 bases. This CDR3 comprises 15 residues. The CDR3 protein is CASSITASLNYGYTF. For the CDR3, the DNA is TGTGCCAGCAGTATCACAGCGTCCCTTAACTATGGCTACACCTTC.

The chain is built from TRBV5-6 and TRBJ2-3; a possible D gene is TRBD2 (6 bases). CDR1 and CDR2 (germline): SGHDT, YYEEEE. V lost 3 bases and J lost 7, with 15 bases in between. This CDR3 comprises 14 residues. The CDR3 DNA reads as TGTGCCAGCAGCTGGGGACTTCCCCAGAATACGCAGTATTTT. Its protein product is CASSWGLPQNTQYF.

This sequence joins TRBV28 and TRBJ2-5; 7 nucleotides line up with TRBD2. CDR3 length: 14 amino acids. Germline V gene lookup returns CDR1 MDHEN and CDR2 SYDVKM. Trimming took 4 bases from V and 5 from J; bases not matched to a gene: 7. The CDR3: CASSWSGIAETQYF. CDR3 in DNA: TGTGCCAGCAGTTGGAGCGGGATCGCGGAGACCCAGTACTTC. Full variable domain (rest looked up from reference TRBV28 and TRBJ2-5): DVKVTQSSRYLVKRTGEKVFLECVQDMDHENMFWYRQDPGLGLRLIYFSYDVKMKEKGDIPEGYSVSREKKERFSLILESASTNQTSMYLCASSWSGIAETQYFGPGTRLLVL.

The chain combines TRBV7-9 with TRBJ2-2; 8 nucleotides line up with TRBD1. V was pared by 5 bases and J by 6 bases, with 5 bases of the junction left unmatched. Germline V gene lookup returns CDR1 SEHNR and CDR2 FQNEAQ (reference sequence). The CDR3 extends over 14 amino acids. CDR3 in DNA: TGTGCCAGCAGCCGGACAGGGTTGGCCGGGGAGCTGTTTTTT. Translated, it gives CASSRTGLAGELFF.

This clone was found once. The V and J genes are TRBV5-4 and TRBJ1-2; 9 bases are a match to TRBD1. The CDR3 covers 15 residues. Germline trimming cut 0 bases from V and 4 bases from J; bases unmatched to any gene: 4. CDR1 SGHNT and CDR2 YYREEE come from the germline V gene (reference sequence). The CDR3 loop is CASSLVGQGAYGYTF. The CDR3 nucleotides are TGTGCCAGCAGCTTGGTGGGACAGGGTGCCTATGGCTACACCTTC.

The V gene is TRBV4-1, the J gene TRBJ2-1, with D possibly TRBD2 on 6 matching bases. This CDR3 is built from 16 residues. Trimming took 1 base from V and 4 from J, leaving 14 bases between them. CDR1 and CDR2 from the germline V gene are MGHRA and YSYEKL. CDR3 in DNA: TGCGCCAGCAGCCAAGGCCCTAGCGAGAATTACAATGAGCAGTTCTTC. Its translation: CASSQGPSENYNEQFF.

This CDR3 is CASSVGKKLFF. DNA of the CDR3: TGCGCCAGCAGCGTCGGAAAAAAACTGTTTTTT. The chain links TRBV5-1 to TRBJ1-4; no definite D call. The CDR3 has 11 residues. Trimming took 4 bases from V and 9 from J, leaving 7 bases between them. In germline, CDR1 is SGHRS, CDR2 YFSETQ.